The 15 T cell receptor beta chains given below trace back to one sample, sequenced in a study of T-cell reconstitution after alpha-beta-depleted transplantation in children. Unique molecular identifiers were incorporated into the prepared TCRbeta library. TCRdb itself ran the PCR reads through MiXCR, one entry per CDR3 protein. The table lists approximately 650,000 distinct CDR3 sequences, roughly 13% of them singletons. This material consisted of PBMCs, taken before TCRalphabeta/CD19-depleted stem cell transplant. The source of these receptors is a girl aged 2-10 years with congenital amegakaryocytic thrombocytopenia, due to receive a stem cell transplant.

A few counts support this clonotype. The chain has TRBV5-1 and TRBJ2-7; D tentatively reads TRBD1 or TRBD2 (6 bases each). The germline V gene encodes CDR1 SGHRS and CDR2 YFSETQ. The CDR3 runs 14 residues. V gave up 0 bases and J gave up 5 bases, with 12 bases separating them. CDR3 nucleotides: TGCGCCAGCAGCTTGGACAGGGAGGACAACGAGCAGTACTTC. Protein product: CASSLDREDNEQYF. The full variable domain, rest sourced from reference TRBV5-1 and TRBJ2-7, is KAGVTQTPRYLIKTRGQQVTLSCSPISGHRSVSWYQQTPGQGLQFLFEYFSETQRNKGNFPGRFSGRQFSNSRSEMNVSTLELGDSALYLCASSLDREDNEQYFGPGTRLTVT.

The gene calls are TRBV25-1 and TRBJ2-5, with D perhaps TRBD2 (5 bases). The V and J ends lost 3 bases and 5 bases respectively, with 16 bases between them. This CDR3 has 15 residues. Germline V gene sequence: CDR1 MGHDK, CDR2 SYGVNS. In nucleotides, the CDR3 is TGTGCCAGCAGTGATTCCCGTCGAGGGAAGGAGACCCAGTACTTC. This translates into CASSDSRRGKETQYF.

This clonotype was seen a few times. CDR3: CASSFAAGGPTDTQYF. The CDR3 DNA reads as TGTGCCAGCAGCTTCGCGGCGGGAGGACCCACAGATACGCAGTATTTT. This chain connects TRBV7-3 to TRBJ2-3; TRBD2 aligns across 8 bases. V was clipped by 3 bases and J by 2 bases; unmatched bases: 7. Looked up from germline, CDR1 is SGHTA and CDR2 is FQGTGA. This CDR3 spans 16 amino acids.

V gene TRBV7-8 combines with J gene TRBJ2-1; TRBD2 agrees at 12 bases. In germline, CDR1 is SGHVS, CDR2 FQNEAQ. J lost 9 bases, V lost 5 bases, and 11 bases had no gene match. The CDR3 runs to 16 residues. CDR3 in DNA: TGTGCCAGCAGCCAGACCCGACTAGCGGGAGCGAGTGAGCAGTTCTTC. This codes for CASSQTRLAGASEQFF. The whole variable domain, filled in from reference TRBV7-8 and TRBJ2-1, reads GAGVSQSPRYKVAKRGQDVALRCDPISGHVSLFWYQQALGQGPEFLTYFQNEAQLDKSGLPSDRFFAERPEGSVSTLKIQRTQQEDSAVYLCASSQTRLAGASEQFFGPGTRLTVL.

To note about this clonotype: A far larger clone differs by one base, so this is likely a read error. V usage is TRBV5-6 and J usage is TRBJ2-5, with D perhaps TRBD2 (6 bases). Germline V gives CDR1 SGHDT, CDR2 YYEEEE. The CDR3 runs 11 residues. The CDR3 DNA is TGTGTCAGCAGCTTGGAGGGGACCCAGTACTTC. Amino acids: CVSSLEGTQYF.

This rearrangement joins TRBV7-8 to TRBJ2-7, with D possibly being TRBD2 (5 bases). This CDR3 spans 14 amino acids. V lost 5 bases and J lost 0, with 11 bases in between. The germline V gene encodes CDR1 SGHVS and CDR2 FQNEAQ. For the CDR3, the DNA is TGTGCCAGCAGCCCTAGGAGGTACTCCTACGAGCAGTACTTC. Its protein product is CASSPRRYSYEQYF. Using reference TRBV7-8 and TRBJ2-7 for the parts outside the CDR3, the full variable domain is GAGVSQSPRYKVAKRGQDVALRCDPISGHVSLFWYQQALGQGPEFLTYFQNEAQLDKSGLPSDRFFAERPEGSVSTLKIQRTQQEDSAVYLCASSPRRYSYEQYFGPGTRLTVT.

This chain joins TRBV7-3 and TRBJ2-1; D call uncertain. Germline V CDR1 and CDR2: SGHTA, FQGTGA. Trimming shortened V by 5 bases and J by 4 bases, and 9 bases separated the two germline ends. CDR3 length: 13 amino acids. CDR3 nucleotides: TGTGCCAGCAGCACCTACGTATACAATGAGCAGTTCTTC. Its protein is CASSTYVYNEQFF.

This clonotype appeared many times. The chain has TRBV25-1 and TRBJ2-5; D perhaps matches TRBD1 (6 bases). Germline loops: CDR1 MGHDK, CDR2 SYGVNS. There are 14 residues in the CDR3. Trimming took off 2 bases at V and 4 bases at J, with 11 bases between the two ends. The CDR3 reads CASSERGHGETQYF. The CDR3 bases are TGTGCCAGCAGTGAAAGGGGACACGGAGAGACCCAGTACTTC.

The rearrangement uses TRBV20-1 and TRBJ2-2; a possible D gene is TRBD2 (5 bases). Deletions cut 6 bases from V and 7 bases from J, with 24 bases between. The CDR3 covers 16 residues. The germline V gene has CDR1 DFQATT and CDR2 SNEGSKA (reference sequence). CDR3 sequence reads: CSAPRPGPSGGGELFF. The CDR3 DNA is TGCAGTGCCCCCAGACCGGGTCCCAGCGGTGGCGGGGAGCTGTTTTTT.

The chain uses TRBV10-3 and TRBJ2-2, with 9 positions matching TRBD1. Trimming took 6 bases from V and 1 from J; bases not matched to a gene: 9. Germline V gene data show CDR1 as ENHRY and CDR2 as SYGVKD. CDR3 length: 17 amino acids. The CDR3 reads CAIRGGTGSGNTGELFF. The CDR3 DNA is TGTGCCATCAGGGGGGGGACAGGGTCCGGGAACACCGGGGAGCTGTTTTTT.

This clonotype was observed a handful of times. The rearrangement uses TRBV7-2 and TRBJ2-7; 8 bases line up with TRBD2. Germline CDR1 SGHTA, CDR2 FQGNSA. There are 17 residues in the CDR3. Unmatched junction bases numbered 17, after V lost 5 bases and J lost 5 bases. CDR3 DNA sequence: TGTGCCAGCAGCCCCCACCCCAAGACTAGCGTAGTTGACGAGCAGTACTTC. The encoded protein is CASSPHPKTSVVDEQYF.

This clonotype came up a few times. The CDR3 spells CASSLRTRGTSYNSPLHF. The DNA of the CDR3 is TGTGCCAGCAGCCTACGGACAAGGGGAACGTCCTATAATTCACCCCTCCACTTT. The chain recombines TRBV7-8 with TRBJ1-6; tentatively, D is TRBD1 (5 bases). The germline gives CDR1 SGHVS, CDR2 FQNEAQ. The CDR3 covers 18 residues. Trimming removed 5 bases from V and 1 base from J, with 18 bases in between.

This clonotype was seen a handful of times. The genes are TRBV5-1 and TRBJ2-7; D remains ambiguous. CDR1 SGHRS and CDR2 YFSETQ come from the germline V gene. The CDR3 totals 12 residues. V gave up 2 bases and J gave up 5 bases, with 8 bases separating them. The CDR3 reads CASSLGTDEQYF. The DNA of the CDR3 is TGCGCCAGCAGCTTAGGTACAGACGAGCAGTACTTC.

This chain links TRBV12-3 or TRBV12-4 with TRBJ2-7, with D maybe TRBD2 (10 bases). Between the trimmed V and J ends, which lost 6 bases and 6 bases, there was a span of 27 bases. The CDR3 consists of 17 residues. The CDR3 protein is CASRKTGGLAGASEQYF. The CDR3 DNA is TGTGCCAGCAGAAAGACAGGGGGTCTAGCGGGAGCTTCCGAGCAGTACTTC.

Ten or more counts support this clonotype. The CDR3 bases are TGCAGTGCCCCTACTAGTTTTAATACGCAGTATTTT. This translates into CSAPTSFNTQYF. This rearrangement joins TRBV20-1 to TRBJ2-3, with a possible D match to TRBD2 (5 bases). Between the trimmed V and J ends, which lost 6 bases and 7 bases, there was a span of 14 bases. Germline loops: CDR1 DFQATT, CDR2 SNEGSKA (reference sequence). The CDR3 has 12 residues.